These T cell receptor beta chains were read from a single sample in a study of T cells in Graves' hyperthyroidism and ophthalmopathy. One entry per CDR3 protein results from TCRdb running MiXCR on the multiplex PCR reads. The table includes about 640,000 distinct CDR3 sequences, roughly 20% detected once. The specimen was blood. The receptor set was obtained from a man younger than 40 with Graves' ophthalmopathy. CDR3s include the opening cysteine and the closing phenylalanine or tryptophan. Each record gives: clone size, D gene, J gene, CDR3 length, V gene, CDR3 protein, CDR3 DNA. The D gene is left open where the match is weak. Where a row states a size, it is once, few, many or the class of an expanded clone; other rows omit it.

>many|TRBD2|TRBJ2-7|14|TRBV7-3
CASSLAGGDYEQYF
TGTGCCAGCAGCTTAGCGGGAGGGGACTACGAGCAGTACTTC
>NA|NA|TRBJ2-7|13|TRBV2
CASTRDAGDEQYF
TGTGCCAGCACAAGGGACGCGGGCGACGAGCAGTACTTC
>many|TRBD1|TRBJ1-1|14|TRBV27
CASSPQGVGTEAFF
TGTGCCAGCAGTCCACAGGGGGTAGGCACTGAAGCTTTCTTT
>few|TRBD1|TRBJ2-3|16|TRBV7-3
CASSSDRDQNTDTQYF
TGTGCCAGCAGCTCTGACAGGGACCAAAACACAGATACGCAGTATTTT
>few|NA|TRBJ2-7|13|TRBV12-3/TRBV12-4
CASSLPGRNEQYF
TGTGCCAGCAGTTTGCCAGGGAGAAACGAGCAGTACTTC
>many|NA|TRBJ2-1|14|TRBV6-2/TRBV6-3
CASTGDSSYNEQFF
TGTGCCAGCACCGGAGATAGCTCCTACAATGAGCAGTTCTTC
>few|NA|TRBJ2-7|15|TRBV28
CASISETEKAYEQYF
TGTGCCAGCATCTCAGAGACAGAAAAAGCCTACGAGCAGTACTTC
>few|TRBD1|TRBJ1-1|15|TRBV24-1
CATSVGTGIDTEAFF
TGTGCCACCAGTGTGGGGACAGGGATTGACACTGAAGCTTTCTTT
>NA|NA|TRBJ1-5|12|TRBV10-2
CASSARSQPQHF
TGCGCCAGCAGTGCCAGGAGTCAGCCCCAGCATTTT
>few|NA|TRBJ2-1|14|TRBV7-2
CASSLSGASVEQFF
TGTGCCAGTAGTCTATCCGGGGCTAGCGTTGAGCAGTTCTTC
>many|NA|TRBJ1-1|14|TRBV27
CASSPRGRGTEAFF
TGTGCCAGCAGTCCCCGAGGGCGCGGCACTGAAGCTTTCTTT
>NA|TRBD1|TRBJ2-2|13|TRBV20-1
CSASRGRTGELFF
TGCAGTGCTAGCAGGGGGCGCACCGGGGAGCTGTTTTTT
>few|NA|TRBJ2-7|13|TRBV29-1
CSVIRDGGYEQYF
TGCAGCGTTATCCGGGACGGAGGCTACGAGCAGTACTTC
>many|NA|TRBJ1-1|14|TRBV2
CASSEEGRGTEAFF
TGTGCCAGCAGTGAAGAGGGGCGGGGCACTGAAGCTTTCTTT
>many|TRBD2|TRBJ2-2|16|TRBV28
CASRRAGGPDTGELFF
TGTGCCAGCAGGAGAGCGGGAGGGCCCGACACCGGGGAGCTGTTTTTT
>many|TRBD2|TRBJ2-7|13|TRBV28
CASSFGGDYEQYF
TGTGCCAGCAGTTTTGGGGGGGATTACGAGCAGTACTTC
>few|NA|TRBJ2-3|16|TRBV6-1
CASSWGSGPSTDTQYF
TGTGCCAGCAGTTGGGGGTCAGGCCCGAGCACAGATACGCAGTATTTT
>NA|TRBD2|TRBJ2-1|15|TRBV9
CASSVNGRAFDEQFF
TGTGCCAGCAGCGTAAACGGGAGGGCCTTCGATGAGCAGTTCTTC
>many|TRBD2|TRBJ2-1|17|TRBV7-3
CASSSVTGTSSYNEQFF
TGTGCCAGCAGCTCAGTAACCGGGACTAGCTCATACAATGAGCAGTTCTTC
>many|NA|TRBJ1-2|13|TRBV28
CATYYRAGGGYTF
TGTGCCACCTATTATCGGGCCGGTGGAGGCTACACCTTC